This entry features one T cell receptor (beta chain) sequence. Its antigen is as yet unknown. The record originates from a study of shared clonotypes between healthy human individuals. Study in general: For every donor, three CD4 naive, three CD4 memory, two CD8 naive and one CD8 memory plates were used.

Study-wide points: It was expected that sequencing depth would affect clonotype sharing among donors. The authors sampled blood alone, and tissue repertoires likely differ. Naive subsets usually exceeded memory subsets in estimated richness.

Naive CD8 isolation took CD45RO-negative cells positively selected for CCR7 and excluded terminally differentiated effector memory CD45RA+ cells. Here immunoSEQ multiplex PCR was the method, and the copy in TCRdb shows in-frame clones only, minus some. The profile shows more than 500,000 clones, roughly 95% of them singletons. Per germline, CDR1 LNHDA and CDR2 SQIVND (reference sequence). Unmatched junction bases numbered 10, after V lost 1 base and J lost 5 bases. This CDR3 contains 16 residues. The sample comprised naive CD8+ T cells sorted from blood. The clonotype was recovered from a young woman in good health. This chain joins TRBV19 and TRBJ2-5, with 7 bases matching TRBD2. CDR3 sequence: CASSIGTRPWAETQYF. CDR3 DNA sequence: TGTGCCAGTAGTATAGGGACTAGACCTTGGGCGGAGACCCAGTACTTC.